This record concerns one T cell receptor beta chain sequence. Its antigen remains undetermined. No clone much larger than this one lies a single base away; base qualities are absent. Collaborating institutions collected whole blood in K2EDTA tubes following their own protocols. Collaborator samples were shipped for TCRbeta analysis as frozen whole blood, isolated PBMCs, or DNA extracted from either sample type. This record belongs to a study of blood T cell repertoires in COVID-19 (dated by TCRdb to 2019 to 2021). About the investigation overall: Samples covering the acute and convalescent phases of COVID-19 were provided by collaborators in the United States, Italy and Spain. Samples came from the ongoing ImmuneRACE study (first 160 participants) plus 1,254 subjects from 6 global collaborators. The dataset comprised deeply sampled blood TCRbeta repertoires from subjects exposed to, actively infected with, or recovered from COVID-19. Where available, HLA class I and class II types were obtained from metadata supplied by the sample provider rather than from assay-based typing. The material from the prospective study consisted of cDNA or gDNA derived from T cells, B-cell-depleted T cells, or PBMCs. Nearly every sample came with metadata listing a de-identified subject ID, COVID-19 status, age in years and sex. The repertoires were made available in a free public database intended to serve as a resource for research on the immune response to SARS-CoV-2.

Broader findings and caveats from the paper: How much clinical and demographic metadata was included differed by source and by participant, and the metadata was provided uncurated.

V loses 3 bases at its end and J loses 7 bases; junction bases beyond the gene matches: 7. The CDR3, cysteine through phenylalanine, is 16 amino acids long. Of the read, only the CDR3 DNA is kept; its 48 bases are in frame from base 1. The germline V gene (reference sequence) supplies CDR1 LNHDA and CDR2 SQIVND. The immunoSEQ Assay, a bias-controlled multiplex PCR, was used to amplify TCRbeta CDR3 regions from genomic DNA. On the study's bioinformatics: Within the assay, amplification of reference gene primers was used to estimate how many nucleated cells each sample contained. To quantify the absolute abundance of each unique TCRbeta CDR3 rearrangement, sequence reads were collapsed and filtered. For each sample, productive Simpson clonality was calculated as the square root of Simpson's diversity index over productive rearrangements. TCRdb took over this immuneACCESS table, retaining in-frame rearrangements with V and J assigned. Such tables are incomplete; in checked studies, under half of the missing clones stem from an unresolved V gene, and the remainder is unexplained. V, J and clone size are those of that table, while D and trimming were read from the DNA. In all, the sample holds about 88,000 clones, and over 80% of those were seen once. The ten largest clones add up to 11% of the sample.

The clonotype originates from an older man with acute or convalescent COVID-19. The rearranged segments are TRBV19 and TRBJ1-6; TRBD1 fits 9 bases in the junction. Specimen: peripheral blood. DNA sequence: TGTGCCAGTAGTATCACCCCGACAGGGGGAAATTCACCCCTCCACTTT. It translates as CASSITPTGGNSPLHF.